This paragraph covers one T cell receptor beta chain sequence. This clone registers as medium-sized (0.01 to 0.1%) within its sample. What this receptor recognizes is not known. Base qualities are missing; no much larger clone stands one base away. This sample was taken from a study of T cells in localized non-small cell lung cancer (dated by TCRdb to between 2020 and 2021). Describing the broader study: The study examined T cell repertoires in a few hundred patients with early-stage NSCLC and compared tumors with uninvolved tumor-adjacent lungs. The cohort comprised approximately 240 treatment-naïve NSCLC patients with resected, localized lung tumors. Of the NSCLC patients, roughly 130 were male and roughly 110 were female, and the mean age was approximately 66 years. What the study reported, not specific to this receptor: Uninvolved tumor-adjacent lung showed the highest T cell clonality, higher than tumor, which suggests more focused antigenic responses in the uninvolved tumor-adjacent lung. Because the study design was exploratory, TCR variables were selected using unadjusted p-values without false-discovery rate correction. Because multi-region tumor sequencing was not performed, intratumor heterogeneity could not be ruled out. A median of 57 of the top 100 tumor clones were detected in paired uninvolved adjacent lung, and some 29 of these tumor clones were also found among the top 100 clones of the paired uninvolved adjacent lung. Higher T cell density in blood was associated with longer overall survival, whereas higher clonality in adjacent lung was associated with shorter survival.

Two independent pathologists confirmed that the uninvolved adjacent lung, which was taken at least 2 cm from the tumor margin, was free of atypia. At diagnosis, tumor, uninvolved tumor-adjacent lung and peripheral blood were collected and then preserved as a mix of FFPE and fresh-frozen material. The immunoSEQ Assay was used to sequence TCR beta CDR3 regions from DNA. As for the authors' bioinformatics: T cell density was computed as TCR beta template counts normalized to usable DNA estimated by amplifying housekeeping genes. Richness was estimated using the preseqR package, with extrapolation to 400,000 templates for PBMC samples and to 120,000 templates for tissue samples. Clonality was defined by subtracting Pielou's evenness from one. Tissue-enriched TCRs were identified through differential abundance testing performed on productive amino-acid clonotypes, with a minimum total count of 5 and an alpha of 0.1. The Jaccard Index and the Morisita Overlap Index were used to quantify repertoire overlap between compartments. GLIPH clustered TCR beta CDR3s with public tetramer-defined viral CDR3s; viral motifs required at least three viral sequences plus V-gene enrichment. The source is immuneACCESS, and TCRdb retained only in-frame sequences with V and J called. Part of the clones is not carried over; for the studies checked, unresolved V genes explain less than half of this, and the remainder is unexplained. V, J and clone size are those of that table, while D and trimming were read from the DNA. The sample records fewer than 1,500 clones, 32% of which are singletons. Around 12% of the sample goes to the ten largest clones.

From the cysteine up to the phenylalanine, the CDR3 has a length of 16 residues. Only CDR3 DNA is held: 48 bases, read in frame from base 1. From V the trimming removes 0 bases and from J it removes 2 bases, while the gene matches leave 4 bases of the junction unaccounted for. CDR1 and CDR2, looked up from the germline V gene, are SGHNT and YENEEA. The TCR originated in a male donor at least 60 years old with stage I squamous cell lung carcinoma. This sample comprised normal lung tissue next to the tumor, obtained before any cancer treatment. Here the chain combines TRBV11-3 and TRBJ2-3; TRBD2 agrees with 8 junctional bases. In nucleotide form, the sequence is TGTGCCAGCAGCTTAGATCGGGGGGGGACCACAGATACGCAGTATTTT. Its coded protein is CASSLDRGGTTDTQYF.